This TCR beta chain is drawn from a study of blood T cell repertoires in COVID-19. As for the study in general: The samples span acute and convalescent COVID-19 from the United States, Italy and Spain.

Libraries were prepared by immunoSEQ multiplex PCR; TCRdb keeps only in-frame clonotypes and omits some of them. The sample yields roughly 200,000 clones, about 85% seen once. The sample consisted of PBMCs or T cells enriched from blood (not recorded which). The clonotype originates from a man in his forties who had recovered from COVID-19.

This chain's CDR3 is CASSYEQGAYNEQFF. The CDR3 coding sequence is TGTGCCAGCAGTTACGAACAGGGGGCGTATAATGAGCAGTTCTTC. The chain couples TRBV6-5 to TRBJ2-1; 9 bases match TRBD1. J gave up 7 bases and V 2 bases, and 6 bases lay outside the gene matches. Looked up from germline, CDR1 is MNHEY and CDR2 is SVGAGI. The CDR3 is 15 residues long.